This T cell receptor (beta chain) appears in the sequencing data of a study of blood T cell repertoires in COVID-19. About the research overall: Acute-phase and convalescent COVID-19 samples originated in the United States, Italy and Spain. PBMCs, B-cell-depleted T cells, or T cells provided the cDNA or gDNA that made up the material.

The CDR3 is 13 amino acids. Germline CDR1 and CDR2: MDHEN and SYDVKM. Trimming pared 2 bases from V and 10 bases from J, leaving 12 bases between. In the original workflow: The assay estimated nucleated cells by amplifying reference gene primers. The assay was immunoSEQ multiplex PCR, and TCRdb's table has in-frame clones only and misses some. V, J and clone size reflect that table, while D and trimming were determined from the DNA. The sample lists around 450,000 clones; more than 85% were seen once. The clonotype originates from a woman aged 30 to 39 with acute or convalescent COVID-19. The V and J genes are TRBV28 and TRBJ1-3; maybe TRBD1 (5 bases). The sequenced material came from peripheral blood. CDR3 DNA: TGTGCCAGCAGTTTAAGGGACTGGAGGACCATATATTTT. Protein product: CASSLRDWRTIYF.